This TCR beta chain was sequenced for a study of cytomegalovirus exposure and HLA in healthy donors. Study results and caveats: A later analysis linked a missense DCLRE1C variant to TCR beta V- and J-gene trimming.

Vbeta (60) and Jbeta (13) primers were used in the PCR. Generated by immunoSEQ multiplex PCR, the TCRdb table keeps only in-frame clones and is missing some. The sample yields some 140,000 clones, over 70% seen once. Comments on this clone: No antigen is known for it.

Sequenced input: PBMCs. This receptor was identified in a man aged 30 to 45 in good health and CMV-seropositive.

The CDR3 region is CASSTGVALSYNEQFF. The CDR3 DNA reads as TGTGCCAGCAGTACCGGCGTAGCCCTCTCTTACAATGAGCAGTTCTTC. This rearrangement joins TRBV28 to TRBJ2-1; D remains unclear. V lost 5 bases and J 4 bases, leaving 18 bases between the germline ends. This CDR3 is built from 16 residues. Germline V CDR1 and CDR2: MDHEN, SYDVKM.